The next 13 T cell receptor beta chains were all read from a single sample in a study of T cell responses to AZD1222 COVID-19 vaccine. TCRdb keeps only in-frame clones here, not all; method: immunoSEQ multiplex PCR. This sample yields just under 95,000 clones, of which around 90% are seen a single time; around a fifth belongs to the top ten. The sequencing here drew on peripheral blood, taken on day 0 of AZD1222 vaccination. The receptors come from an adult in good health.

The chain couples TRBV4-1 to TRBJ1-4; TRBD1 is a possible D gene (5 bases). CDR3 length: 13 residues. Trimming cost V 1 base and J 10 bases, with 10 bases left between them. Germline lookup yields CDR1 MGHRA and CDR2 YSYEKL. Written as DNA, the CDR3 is TGCGCCAGCAGCCAAGTTCCGAGGGGAAAACTGTTTTTT. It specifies CASSQVPRGKLFF.

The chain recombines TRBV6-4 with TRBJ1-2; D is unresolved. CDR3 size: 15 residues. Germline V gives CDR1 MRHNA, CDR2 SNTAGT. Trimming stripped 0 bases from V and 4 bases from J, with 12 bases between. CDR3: CASSDSSRESYGYTF. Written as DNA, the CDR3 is TGTGCCAGCAGTGACTCGTCCAGAGAGTCCTATGGCTACACCTTC.

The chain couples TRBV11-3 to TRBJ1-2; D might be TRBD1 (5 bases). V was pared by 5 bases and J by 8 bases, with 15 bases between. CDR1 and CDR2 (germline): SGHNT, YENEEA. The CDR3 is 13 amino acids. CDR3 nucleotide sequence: TGTGCCAGCAGCGACCCCGGACAAAGAGGCTACACCTTC. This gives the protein CASSDPGQRGYTF.

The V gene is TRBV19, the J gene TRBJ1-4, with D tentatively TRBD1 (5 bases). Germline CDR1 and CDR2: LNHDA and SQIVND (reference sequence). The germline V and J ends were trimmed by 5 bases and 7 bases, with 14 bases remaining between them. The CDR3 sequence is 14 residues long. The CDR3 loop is CASSPLGEVEKLFF. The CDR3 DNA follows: TGTGCCAGTAGTCCCCTGGGGGAGGTTGAAAAACTGTTTTTT.

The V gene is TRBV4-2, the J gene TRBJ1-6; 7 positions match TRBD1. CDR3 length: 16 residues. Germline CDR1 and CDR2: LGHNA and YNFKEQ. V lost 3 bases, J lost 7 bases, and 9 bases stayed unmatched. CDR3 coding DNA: TGTGCCAGCAGCCAGATGACCGGGACAGACAATTCACCCCTCCACTTT. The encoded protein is CASSQMTGTDNSPLHF.

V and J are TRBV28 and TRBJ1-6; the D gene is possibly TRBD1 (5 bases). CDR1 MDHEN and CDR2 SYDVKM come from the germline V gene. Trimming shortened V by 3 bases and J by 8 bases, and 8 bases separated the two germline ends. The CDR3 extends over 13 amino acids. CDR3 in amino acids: CASSFMGDSPLHF. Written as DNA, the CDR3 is TGTGCCAGCAGTTTTATGGGGGATTCACCCCTCCACTTT.

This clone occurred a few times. The DNA of the CDR3 is TGTGCCTGGAGTGTACGGGGGAGGGCCCTGAATCTGAACACTGAAGCTTTCTTT. This sequence encodes CAWSVRGRALNLNTEAFF. V gene TRBV30 combines with J gene TRBJ1-1; D perhaps matches TRBD1 (5 bases). The CDR3 has 18 residues. Trimming took off 0 bases at V and 0 bases at J, with 20 bases between the two ends. The germline gives CDR1 GTSNPN, CDR2 SVGIG (reference sequence).

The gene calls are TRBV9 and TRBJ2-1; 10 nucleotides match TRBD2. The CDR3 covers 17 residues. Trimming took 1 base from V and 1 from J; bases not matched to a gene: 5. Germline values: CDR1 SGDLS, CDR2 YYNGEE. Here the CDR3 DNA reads TGTGCCAGCAGCGTACTTGGAGCGGGGGGGTCCTACAATGAGCAGTTCTTC. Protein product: CASSVLGAGGSYNEQFF.

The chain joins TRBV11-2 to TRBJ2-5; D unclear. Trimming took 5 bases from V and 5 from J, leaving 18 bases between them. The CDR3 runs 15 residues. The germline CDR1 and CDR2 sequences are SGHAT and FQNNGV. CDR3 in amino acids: CASSTKGLPRETQYF. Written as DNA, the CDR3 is TGTGCCAGCAGCACCAAGGGCCTTCCGCGGGAGACCCAGTACTTC.

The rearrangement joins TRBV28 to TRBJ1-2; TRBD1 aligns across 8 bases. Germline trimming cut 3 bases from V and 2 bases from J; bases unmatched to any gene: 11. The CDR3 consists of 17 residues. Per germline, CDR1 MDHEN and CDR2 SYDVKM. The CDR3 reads CASSFPGTGYLNYGYTF. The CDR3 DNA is TGTGCCAGCAGTTTCCCAGGGACAGGCTATCTCAACTATGGCTACACCTTC.

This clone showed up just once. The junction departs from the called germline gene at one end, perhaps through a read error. The CDR3 nucleotides are TGTGCTAGCAGCTTAGCGCACCAAGAGACCCAGTACTTC. The encoded protein is CASSLAHQETQYF. The chain links TRBV7-7 to TRBJ2-5, with D possibly matching TRBD2 (5 bases). The CDR3 has 13 amino acids. CDR1 and CDR2 from the germline V gene are SSHAT and FNYEAQ (reference sequence).

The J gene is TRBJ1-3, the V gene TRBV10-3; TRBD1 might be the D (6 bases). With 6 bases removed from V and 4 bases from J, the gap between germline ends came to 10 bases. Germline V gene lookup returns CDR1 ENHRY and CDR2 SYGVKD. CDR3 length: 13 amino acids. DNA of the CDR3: TGTGCCATCAGGCCGCAGGGGGGAAACACCATATATTTT. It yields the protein CAIRPQGGNTIYF.

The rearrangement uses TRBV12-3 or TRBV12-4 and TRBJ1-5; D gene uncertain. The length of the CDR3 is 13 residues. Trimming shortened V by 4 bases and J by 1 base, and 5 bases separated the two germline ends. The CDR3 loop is CASSSKSNQPQHF. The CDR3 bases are TGTGCCAGCAGTTCGAAAAGCAATCAGCCCCAGCATTTT.